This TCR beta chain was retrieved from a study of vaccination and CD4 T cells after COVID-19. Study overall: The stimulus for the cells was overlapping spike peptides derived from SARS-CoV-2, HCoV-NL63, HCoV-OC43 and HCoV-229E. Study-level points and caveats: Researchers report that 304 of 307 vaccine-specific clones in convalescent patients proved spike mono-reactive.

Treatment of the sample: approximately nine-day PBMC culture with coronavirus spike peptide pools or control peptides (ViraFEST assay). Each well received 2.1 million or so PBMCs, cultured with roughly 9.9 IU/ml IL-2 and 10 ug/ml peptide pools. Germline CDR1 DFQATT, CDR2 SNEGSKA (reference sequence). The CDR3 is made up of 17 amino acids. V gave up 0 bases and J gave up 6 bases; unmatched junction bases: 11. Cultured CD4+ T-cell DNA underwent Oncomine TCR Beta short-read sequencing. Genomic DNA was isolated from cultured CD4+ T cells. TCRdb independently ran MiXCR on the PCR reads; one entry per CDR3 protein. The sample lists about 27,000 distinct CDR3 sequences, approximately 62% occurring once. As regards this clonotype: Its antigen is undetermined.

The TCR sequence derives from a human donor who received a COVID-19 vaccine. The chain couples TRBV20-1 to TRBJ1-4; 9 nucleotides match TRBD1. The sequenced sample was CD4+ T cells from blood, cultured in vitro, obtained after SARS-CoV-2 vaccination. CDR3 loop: CSAREILVGQGDEKLFF. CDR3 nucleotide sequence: TGCAGTGCTAGAGAGATACTTGTGGGACAGGGAGATGAAAAACTGTTTTTT.